The subject of this entry is one T cell receptor (beta chain). This sample is drawn from a study of beta chain features in type 1 diabetes. One heparinised draw, averaging around 120 mL, was taken per donor. Every bit of the isolated RNA underwent reverse transcription, so sequencing read expressed TCRB transcripts. The method was immunoSEQ multiplex PCR; TCRdb's version includes in-frame clones alone and lacks a portion of them. Counted here are roughly 450,000 clones, about an eighth occurring once; the ten biggest clones make up 0.04% to 0.05%. V lost 5 bases to trimming and J lost 4 bases, with 15 bases between them. The CDR3 extends over 14 amino acids. Germline CDR1 SGHDT, CDR2 YYEEEE.

The gene calls are TRBV5-6 and TRBJ1-2, with a weak D call TRBD1 (6 bases). The source is a woman between 18 and 29 years old in good health. Sequencing was done on a sample of naive CD4+ T cells from blood. In nucleotides, the CDR3 is TGTGCCAGCAGTCATTACAGGGACGGCTATGGCTACACCTTC. This sequence encodes CASSHYRDGYGYTF. Based on the CDR3 plus reference TRBV5-6 and TRBJ1-2, the full variable domain is DAGVTQSPTHLIKTRGQQVTLRCSPKSGHDTVSWYQQALGQGPQFIFQYYEEEERQRGNFPDRFSGHQFPNYSSELNVNALLLGDSALYLCASSHYRDGYGYTFGSGTRLTVV.